These 18 T cell receptor beta chains came from one sample sequenced in a study of T cells in localized non-small cell lung cancer. Measured with immunoSEQ multiplex PCR; TCRdb has only the in-frame clones, and not every one. The sample holds approximately 2,500 clones, 34% seen once. This specimen was lung tumor tissue, taken before any cancer treatment. These receptors originate from a man between 40 and 75 years old with stage II lung adenocarcinoma.

The table lists this clone with a few counts. The chain has TRBV18 and TRBJ1-1, with a weak D call TRBD1 (5 bases). The CDR3 has 15 amino acids. Germline V gene data show CDR1 as KGHSH and CDR2 as LQKENI. The germline V and J ends were trimmed by 4 bases and 1 base, with 13 bases remaining between them. CDR3 bases: TGTGCCAGCTCACAAACCGGGACGGAGAACACTGAAGCTTTCTTT. Amino acid sequence: CASSQTGTENTEAFF.

This rearrangement joins TRBV9 to TRBJ1-2; D uncertain. Trimming took off 1 base at V and 5 bases at J, with 9 bases between the two ends. This CDR3 region has 13 residues. In germline, CDR1 is SGDLS, CDR2 YYNGEE. CDR3 DNA sequence: TGTGCCAGCAGCGTAACTGACGGTTATGGCTACACCTTC. It is translated as CASSVTDGYGYTF.

This clone was detected a few times. The chain combines TRBV19 with TRBJ2-2, with TRBD1 as a possible D gene (6 bases). Trimming removed 4 bases from V and 5 bases from J, with 11 bases in between. Per germline, CDR1 LNHDA and CDR2 SQIVND (reference sequence). CDR3 length: 14 amino acids. DNA for the CDR3: TGTGCCAGTAGTACCAGCGGACAGACCGGGGAGCTGTTTTTT. Translated: CASSTSGQTGELFF.

The sample holds a few counts of this clone. The J gene is TRBJ1-6, the V gene TRBV28; 7 bases line up with TRBD1. V was pared by 4 bases and J by 6 bases, with 3 bases of the junction left unmatched. This CDR3 has 14 residues. Germline CDR1 MDHEN, CDR2 SYDVKM. The CDR3 spells CASSSTGFNSPLHF. The CDR3 nucleotides are TGTGCCAGCAGTTCGACAGGGTTTAATTCACCCCTCCACTTT.

This clone was recorded a few times. The chain couples TRBV10-3 to TRBJ1-1, with D tentatively TRBD1 (5 bases). This CDR3 contains 13 residues. The germline CDR1 and CDR2 sequences are ENHRY and SYGVKD. Between the trimmed V and J ends, which lost 2 bases and 3 bases, there was a span of 7 bases. CDR3 residues: CAISEGGDTEAFF. CDR3 DNA sequence: TGTGCCATCAGTGAGGGAGGGGACACTGAAGCTTTCTTT.

The rearrangement uses TRBV19 and TRBJ1-6; 7 nucleotides agree with TRBD1. Germline V CDR1 and CDR2: LNHDA, SQIVND (reference sequence). This CDR3 comprises 14 residues. V was pared by 4 bases and J by 7 bases, with 4 bases of the junction left unmatched. The CDR3 DNA sequence: TGTGCCAGTAGTACGCAGGACAGGAATTCACCCCTCCACTTT. It codes for CASSTQDRNSPLHF. The complete variable domain, with remaining parts taken from reference TRBV19 and TRBJ1-6, reads DGGITQSPKYLFRKEGQNVTLSCEQNLNHDAMYWYRQDPGQGLRLIYYSQIVNDFQKGDIAEGYSVSREKKESFPLTVTSAQKNPTAFYLCASSTQDRNSPLHFGNGTRLTVT.

The J gene is TRBJ1-6, the V gene TRBV28; TRBD1 matches at 11 bases. The germline V gene encodes CDR1 MDHEN and CDR2 SYDVKM. J was trimmed by 9 bases and V by 7 bases; bases with no gene match: 8. CDR3 length equals 15 residues. The CDR3 spells CASNLGQGGGSPLHF. The CDR3 DNA follows: TGTGCCAGCAATTTGGGACAGGGGGGAGGTTCACCCCTCCACTTT.

This clone was counted only a few times. The CDR3 nucleotides are TGTGCCAGCAGCCCAAGGGGGGGGCTGACTGAAGCTTTCTTT. Translation: CASSPRGGLTEAFF. The V and J genes are TRBV6-8 and TRBJ1-1, with D possibly TRBD1 on 6 matching bases. Germline-derived CDR1 and CDR2 are MNHGY and SAAAGT. This CDR3 contains 14 residues. V lost 6 bases to trimming and J lost 5 bases, with 16 bases between them.

This chain uses TRBV12-5 with TRBJ2-5; D remains ambiguous. Germline values: CDR1 LGHNT, CDR2 FRNRAP. This CDR3 contains 14 residues. Trimming left V 6 bases short and J 2 bases short, with 13 bases between. In DNA, the CDR3 is TGTGCTAGTGGGACTGGAGTGGGGCAAGAGACCCAGTACTTC. Translation: CASGTGVGQETQYF.

The V call is TRBV19, the J call TRBJ1-5, with D maybe TRBD1 (6 bases). V lost 4 bases and J 6 bases, leaving 22 bases between the germline ends. The CDR3 sequence is 17 residues long. Germline V gives CDR1 LNHDA, CDR2 SQIVND (reference sequence). In nucleotides, the CDR3 is TGTGCCAGTAGTAGTTTCTCGGGGGCGAGGGTGGGTCAGCCCCAGCATTTT. This sequence encodes CASSSFSGARVGQPQHF.

J is TRBJ1-1 and V is TRBV6-8; D is unresolved. The CDR3 spans 14 residues. The V gene lost 2 bases and the J gene lost 3 bases, with 10 bases spanning the gap. CDR1 and CDR2 (germline): MNHGY, SAAAGT. The CDR3 DNA is TGTGCCAGCAGTTACGCAGGACGGTACACTGAAGCTTTCTTT. Amino acids: CASSYAGRYTEAFF.

This chain uses TRBV28 with TRBJ2-7, with D unresolved. V lost 6 bases and J lost 1, with 13 bases in between. Per germline, CDR1 MDHEN and CDR2 SYDVKM. The CDR3 has 14 amino acids. As DNA, the CDR3 is TGTGCCAGCAGCCCCGACTTGTGGTCCTACGAGCAGTACTTC. This gives the protein CASSPDLWSYEQYF.

This clone turned up a few times. V gene TRBV2 combines with J gene TRBJ1-4; no clear D gene. The V and J ends lost 6 bases and 8 bases respectively, with 10 bases between them. This CDR3 is 12 amino acids long. In germline, CDR1 is SNHLY, CDR2 FYNNEI. The CDR3 loop is CASRFDKEKLFF. The DNA of the CDR3 is TGTGCCAGCAGATTCGACAAGGAAAAACTGTTTTTT.

This clone was seen more than once but under ten times. The chain combines TRBV18 with TRBJ1-6; D may be TRBD1 (5 bases). The CDR3 is 13 residues long. Between the trimmed V and J ends, which lost 6 bases and 11 bases, there was a span of 14 bases. CDR1 is KGHSH and CDR2 is LQKENI in the germline V gene. For the CDR3, the DNA is TGTGCCAGCTCCGCGTTGGGGGTTGCACCCCTCCACTTT. Protein sequence: CASSALGVAPLHF. Combining the CDR3 with reference TRBV18 and TRBJ1-6 gives the whole variable domain NAGVMQNPRHLVRRRGQEARLRCSPMKGHSHVYWYRQLPEEGLKFMVYLQKENIIDESGMPKERFSAEFPKEGPSILRIQQVVRGDSAAYFCASSALGVAPLHFGNGTRLTVT.

The gene calls are TRBV19 and TRBJ2-7; TRBD2 agrees at 7 bases. Losses at the gene ends were 5 bases for V and 5 bases for J; bases not matched to a gene: 6. From germline, CDR1 is LNHDA and CDR2 SQIVND (reference sequence). The CDR3 consists of 13 residues. Here the CDR3 DNA reads TGTGCCAGTAGTGGGGAGGGAGACGACGAGCAGTACTTC. Translated, it gives CASSGEGDDEQYF.

The chain uses TRBV14 and TRBJ2-7; a weak D match, TRBD1 (6 bases). This CDR3 has 16 amino acids. Germline-derived CDR1 and CDR2 are SGHDN and FVKESK. Trimming left V 1 base short and J 2 bases short, with 15 bases between. The CDR3 coding sequence is TGTGCCAGCAGCCAAGGTACAGGGTTTGCGGCCTACGAGCAGTACTTC. Its protein product is CASSQGTGFAAYEQYF.

J is TRBJ2-1 and V is TRBV23-1; 9 nucleotides agree with TRBD1. TRBV23-1 is sorted into the ORF group, with uncertain function. With 6 bases clipped from V and 9 bases from J, the junction kept 9 bases outside the gene matches. This CDR3 comprises 14 residues. The CDR3 nucleotides read TGCGCCAGCAGCTCGAGACAGGGGGAGGGTGAGCAGTTCTTC. Translation: CASSSRQGEGEQFF.

The chain combines TRBV25-1 with TRBJ2-1, with D unclear. V gave up 6 bases and J gave up 7 bases, with 10 bases separating them. The CDR3 totals 12 residues. From germline, CDR1 is MGHDK and CDR2 SYGVNS. CDR3 DNA: TGTGCCAGCAGCCGCCTGGAAAATGAGCAGTTCTTC. Translated, it gives CASSRLENEQFF.